These 3 T cell receptor beta chains share one sample of origin, sequenced in a study of OX40 agonist ivuxolimab in advanced cancers. Repertoires were generated with immunoSEQ multiplex PCR, while TCRdb's copy carries only in-frame clones and drops some. The sample shows about 18,000 clones, about four fifths of them seen only once. The material was CD4+ or CD8+ T cells sorted from blood, obtained in a trial of the OX40 agonist ivuxolimab. The receptors derive from an adult with an advanced solid tumor such as melanoma, head and neck, liver or kidney cancer.

The chain links TRBV28 to TRBJ1-2; D gene uncertain. Germline loops: CDR1 MDHEN, CDR2 SYDVKM. V dropped 2 bases and J dropped 0 bases, with 7 bases sitting between them. This CDR3 is built from 14 residues. In DNA, the CDR3 is TGTGCCAGCAGTTTAGCAGGATCTAACTATGGCTACACCTTC. Translated: CASSLAGSNYGYTF.

This clone appeared a single time. The rearrangement joins TRBV10-2 to TRBJ2-2; D is unclear. This CDR3 is built from 15 residues. CDR1 WSHSY and CDR2 SAAADI come from the germline V gene. V was clipped by 11 bases and J by 0 bases, with 16 bases between them. As DNA, the CDR3 is TGCGCCGGCATCGATACAGAACCGAACACCGGGGAGCTGTTTTTT. The encoded protein is CAGIDTEPNTGELFF.

The CDR3 DNA sequence: TGTGCCAGCAGCTTTAGGTCGGGAGCTTTCTTT. This encodes CASSFRSGAFF. The gene calls are TRBV7-9 and TRBJ1-1; no reliable D call. The CDR3 extends over 11 amino acids. Deletions cut 3 bases from V and 10 bases from J, with 9 bases between. Germline V CDR1 and CDR2: SEHNR, FQNEAQ (reference sequence).